This record covers a single T cell receptor beta chain. Methods used by the authors: Nucleated cell counts were estimated from reference gene primer amplification. Some clones are missing from TCRdb's copy, which holds only in-frame ones; the method was immunoSEQ multiplex PCR. The V and J calls and clone size come from that table; D and trimming were worked out from the DNA. The sample carries around 290,000 clones, around 89% recorded once. This specimen belongs to a study of blood T cell repertoires in COVID-19. Study-level background: Donors in the United States, Italy and Spain gave samples during acute or convalescent COVID-19. Nucleic acid was either cDNA or gDNA, and it came from T cells, B-cell-depleted T cells, or PBMCs.

Material for sequencing was peripheral blood. This clonotype was obtained from a man aged 35 to 55 with acute or convalescent COVID-19.

Here the CDR3 reads CASSFSGFTEAFF. In DNA, the CDR3 is TGCGCCAGCAGCTTTTCGGGATTCACTGAAGCTTTCTTT. The chain employs TRBV5-1 and TRBJ1-1; D unclear. The CDR3 covers 13 residues. Trimming took off 2 bases at V and 4 bases at J, with 9 bases between the two ends. Germline V gene data show CDR1 as SGHRS and CDR2 as YFSETQ.